The subject of this entry is one TCR beta chain. In the authors' workflow: For nucleated cells, counts were estimated from reference gene primer amplification. Profiling relied on immunoSEQ multiplex PCR, and the TCRdb table lists in-frame clones only, not all of them. D and trimming were read from the DNA, whereas the V and J calls and clone size are those reported in that table. The sample has some 17,000 clones, 80% to 90% seen once. This sample stems from a study of blood T cell repertoires in COVID-19. Across the whole study: Researchers got acute and convalescent COVID-19 samples from the United States, Italy and Spain. Sample material is recorded as cDNA or gDNA derived from T cells, B-cell-depleted T cells, or PBMCs.

The CDR3 runs 14 residues. V was shortened by 5 bases and J by 1 base, with 11 bases between the two germline ends. Germline-derived CDR1 and CDR2 are SGHNT and YYREEE (reference sequence). This receptor was identified in a man aged 60 to 69 with active COVID-19. Material for sequencing was peripheral blood. The V gene is TRBV5-4, the J gene TRBJ2-3; D may be TRBD1 (6 bases). The CDR3 sequence is CASSWGRGTDTQYF. The CDR3 bases are TGTGCCAGCAGTTGGGGGCGGGGCACAGATACGCAGTATTTT.